This TCR beta chain was sequenced during a study of shared clonotypes between healthy human individuals. Study details: The composition of the donors was a couple of women and a few men aged 18 to 49. Study-wide results and limits: Several donors showed sharing of approximately 5% of naive CD4 clonotypes.

CD8 cells regarded as naive lacked CD45RO, were positively chosen for CCR7, and omitted terminally differentiated effector memory CD45RA+ cells. Donors comprised only Caucasian adults living in Nashville, Tennessee. As for this clone: Its specificity is not known. The same CDR3 can be traced to other DNA sequences in this sample.

Trimming at V came to 4 bases and at J to 1 base, leaving 3 bases not matched to a gene. This CDR3 contains 15 residues. Germline-derived CDR1 and CDR2 are MGHRA and YSYEKL. Using immunoSEQ multiplex PCR, the repertoire was profiled, and TCRdb retains in-frame clones only, with some absent. This sample yields some 2,000,000 clones, of which about 95% are seen a single time; 0.85% to 1.2% belongs to the top ten. This sequence was found in a man between 18 and 29 years old in good health. Sequencing was carried out using naive CD8+ T cells sorted from blood. The chain uses TRBV4-1 and TRBJ2-2, with TRBD1 identical over 7 bases. The CDR3 sequence: CASSLRDRNTGELFF. In DNA form, the CDR3 reads TGCGCCAGCAGCCTCCGGGACAGGAACACCGGGGAGCTGTTTTTT.